This TCR beta chain was documented in a study of T cells in localized non-small cell lung cancer. This CDR3 contains 14 residues. V gave up 6 bases and J gave up 7 bases, with 16 bases separating them. CDR1 and CDR2 from the germline V gene are MNHEY and SVGAGI. Assay: immunoSEQ multiplex PCR; the TCRdb copy retains only in-frame clones and omits some. The profile covers about 72,000 clones, with roughly 86% appearing a single time and approximately 13% taken by the ten largest. This receptor was identified in a female donor older than 55 with stage I lung adenocarcinoma. This specimen was peripheral blood, taken before any cancer treatment. The chain couples TRBV6-5 to TRBJ2-1; perhaps D is TRBD1 or TRBD2 (5 bases each). The CDR3 reads CASSTGTVLNEQFF. CDR3 DNA: TGTGCCAGCAGCACCGGGACGGTTTTGAATGAGCAGTTCTTC.